This is a list of T cell receptor beta chains from one sample in a study of T cells in Graves' hyperthyroidism and ophthalmopathy. TCRdb ran MiXCR on the multiplex PCR reads and lists one entry per CDR3 protein. The data contain some 650,000 distinct CDR3 sequences, about a sixth of them singletons. The sequenced sample consisted of blood. The receptors originated from a middle-aged woman with Graves' ophthalmopathy. Each CDR3 is given with its conserved first and last residue. A D gene is named only where the DNA matches it firmly. Clone sizes are given selectively: once, few, many, or a class where the clone is expanded.

j_gene | abundance | v_gene | d_gene | CDR3nt | CDR3aa
TRBJ1-1 | few | TRBV18 | . | TGTGCCAGCTCACCACTTCCAGATACGAACACTGGAGCTTTCTTT | CASSPLPDTNTGAFF
TRBJ2-7 | . | TRBV6-1 | TRBD2 | TGTGCCAGCAGCTCGGGACTAGCGAATTCCTACGAGCAGTACTTC | CASSSGLANSYEQYF
TRBJ2-7 | . | TRBV5-4 | TRBD1 | TGTGCCAGCAGCGAAAACAGGGGACCTTACGAGCAGTACTTC | CASSENRGPYEQYF
TRBJ2-1 | many | TRBV2 | TRBD1 | TGTGCCAGCAGATCCCCAGACAGGGGGCGCCCCAATGAGCAGTTCTTC | CASRSPDRGRPNEQFF
TRBJ2-7 | . | TRBV4-2 | TRBD2 | TGTGCCAGCAGCCAAGCGCCTAGCGGGAGGGCCTACGAGCAGTACTTC | CASSQAPSGRAYEQYF
TRBJ1-5 | many | TRBV2 | . | TGCGCCAGCAGTGCGATAGGACAACAAAACGGTCAGCCCCAGCATTTT | CASSAIGQQNGQPQHF
TRBJ2-1 | few | TRBV6-1 | TRBD1 | TGTGCCAGCTCGGAGACAGGGGGCTACTACAATGAGCAGTTCTTC | CASSETGGYYNEQFF
TRBJ2-2 | many | TRBV5-1 | . | TGCGCCAGCAGGGTCGGGCACGTGAACACCGGGGAGCTGTTTTTT | CASRVGHVNTGELFF
TRBJ2-7 | . | TRBV18 | TRBD1 | TGTGCCAGCTCACCTCCCGGGACAGGGGAGGGCGAGCAGTACTTC | CASSPPGTGEGEQYF
TRBJ2-3 | many | TRBV30 | . | TGTGCCTGGAGTGTAGGGGTAGGGGCAGATACGCAGTATTTT | CAWSVGVGADTQYF
TRBJ2-2 | . | TRBV6-2/TRBV6-3 | . | . | CASRLGTSEAYEQYFGPGTGELFF
TRBJ2-1 | many | TRBV7-6 | . | TGTGCCAGCACCCCTAGCGCGGCCGCAAGAGGCCATGAGCAGTTCTTC | CASTPSAAARGHEQFF
TRBJ2-1 | many | TRBV2 | TRBD2 | TGTGCCAGCAGTGAAAGGGACTACAGCTCCTACAATGAGCAGTTCTTC | CASSERDYSSYNEQFF
TRBJ1-4 | many | TRBV5-1 | TRBD1 | TGCGCCAGCAGCTTGAAGGCAGGGGGGTATGAAAAACTGTTTTTT | CASSLKAGGYEKLFF
TRBJ2-3 | many | TRBV2 | TRBD2 | TGTGCCAGCCTGCGGGAGAGCACAGATACGCAGTATTTT | CASLRESTDTQYF
TRBJ2-3 | many | TRBV30 | TRBD2 | TGTGCCTGGACGGGGGGGGCAGATACGCAGTATTTT | CAWTGGADTQYF
TRBJ2-6 | many | TRBV2 | . | TGTGCCAGCAGTGTTTTCGGTTCTGGGGCCAACGTCCTGACTTTC | CASSVFGSGANVLTF
TRBJ2-5 | . | TRBV12-3/TRBV12-4 | TRBD2 | TGTGCCAGCACCTTGGGACTAGCGGGGGGGTCCCAAGAGACCCAGTACTTC | CASTLGLAGGSQETQYF
TRBJ2-3 | few | TRBV20-1 | TRBD1 | TGCAGTGCACTTCCTACAGGGGAAGGGGCGCAGTATTTT | CSALPTGEGAQYF
TRBJ2-3 | . | TRBV5-4 | . | TGTGCCAGCAGCCAAGGGGGGGGGGCCCTCACAGATACGCAGTATTTT | CASSQGGGALTDTQYF
TRBJ2-1 | . | TRBV6-2/TRBV6-3 | . | TGTGCCAGCAGGGGTTCGAGGTTGGGGCAGTTCTTC | CASRGSRLGQFF
TRBJ1-1 | many | TRBV3-1 | TRBD1 | TGTGCCAGCAGCCAAGGACAGGGGAGAATGAACACTGAAGCTTTCTTT | CASSQGQGRMNTEAFF
TRBJ2-7 | few | TRBV20-1 | . | TGCAGTGCTATCCGGACTTCGTACGAGCAGTACTTC | CSAIRTSYEQYF
TRBJ1-2 | many | TRBV2 | . | TGTGCCAGCAGTGAAACAGGAAACTATGGCTACACCTTC | CASSETGNYGYTF
TRBJ2-5 | . | TRBV7-6 | . | TGTGCCAGCAGCTTAGCCGAAACAGAGACCCAGTACTTC | CASSLAETETQYF
TRBJ2-1 | few | TRBV12-3/TRBV12-4 | . | TGTGCCAGCAGACGGGGAGGCCCCAATGAGCAGTTCTTC | CASRRGGPNEQFF
TRBJ2-3 | many | TRBV2 | . | TGTGCCAGCAGTCGGCAGAAAACTAGCACAGATACGCAGTATTTT | CASSRQKTSTDTQYF
TRBJ1-1 | many | TRBV6-5 | . | TGTGCCAGCAGTTACAGACAGGCGAACACTGAAGCTTTCTTT | CASSYRQANTEAFF
TRBJ1-2 | few | TRBV5-6 | . | TGTGCCAGCAGGGCCAGGGGACGGAACTATGGCTACACCTTC | CASRARGRNYGYTF
TRBJ1-5 | many | TRBV3-1 | . | TGTGCCAGCAGTTTGACAGGCAATCAGCCCCAGCATTTT | CASSLTGNQPQHF
TRBJ2-3 | many | TRBV10-1 | . | TGCGCCAGCAGTCGGGGGCGATCTTCCACAGATACGCAGTATTTT | CASSRGRSSTDTQYF
TRBJ1-5 | few | TRBV12-3/TRBV12-4 | . | TGTGCCAGCAGTAAAAAGGTGGGTCAGCCCCAGCATTTT | CASSKKVGQPQHF
TRBJ2-1 | many | TRBV3-1 | TRBD2 | TGTGCCAGCAGCCCCGGACTAGCGGGAAACTACAATGAGCAGTTCTTC | CASSPGLAGNYNEQFF
TRBJ2-1 | . | TRBV5-5 | TRBD1 | TGTGCCAGCAGCCCCGTGGCGGGACAGGGGCTAGGTGAGCAGTTCTTC | CASSPVAGQGLGEQFF
TRBJ1-6 | once | TRBV7-9 | . | TGTGCCAGCAGACCCGGGCCTCCGAGTTCACCCCTCCACTTT | CASRPGPPSSPLHF
TRBJ2-7 | few | TRBV14 | . | TGTGCCAGCAGCCAAGATTGGGGTCGGCTGGGTCGATACGAGCAGTACTTC | CASSQDWGRLGRYEQYF
TRBJ1-5 | many | TRBV18 | . | TGTGCCAGCTCACCCAACAGAGCAGATAATCAGCCCCAGCATTTT | CASSPNRADNQPQHF
TRBJ1-1 | few | TRBV27 | TRBD1 | TGTGCCAGCAGTATCTGGCAGGGGGCGCGCACTGAAGCTTTCTTT | CASSIWQGARTEAFF
TRBJ2-3 | once | TRBV7-8 | . | TGTGCCAGTAGCCCCCGCAGTGACACGCAGTATTTT | CASSPRSDTQYF
TRBJ1-2 | many | TRBV5-1 | . | TGCGCCAGCAGGCTTGCCTACGCACAGTTCCTCAACTATGGCTACACCTTC | CASRLAYAQFLNYGYTF
TRBJ1-2 | . | TRBV28 | TRBD1 | TGTGCCAGCAGTTTAGGGACGACAGGGAACTATGGCTACACCTTC | CASSLGTTGNYGYTF
TRBJ1-2 | . | TRBV25-1 | . | TGTGCCAGCAGTGACAGGGGTAATGGCTACACCTTC | CASSDRGNGYTF
TRBJ2-2 | few | TRBV29-1 | . | TGCAGCGTTGCAGACACGAACACCGGGGAGCTGTTTTTT | CSVADTNTGELFF
TRBJ2-5 | few | TRBV29-1 | TRBD2 | TGCAGCACGACAAGGCTAGCGGGATCTCAAGAGACCCAGTACTTC | CSTTRLAGSQETQYF
TRBJ1-1 | many | TRBV12-3/TRBV12-4 | . | TGTGCCAGCAGGCTGCGGGGCAGTCCCACTGAAGCTTTCTTT | CASRLRGSPTEAFF
TRBJ1-1 | many | TRBV28 | . | TGTGCCAGCAGTCCCTCCAAAGGGGCCTTCACTGAAGCTTTCTTT | CASSPSKGAFTEAFF
TRBJ2-1 | many | TRBV11-3 | . | TGTGCCAGCAGCTTAGAGATGCGGGATGAAAATGAGCAGTTCTTC | CASSLEMRDENEQFF
TRBJ1-5 | many | TRBV2 | TRBD1 | TGTGCCAGCAGACCCGGACAGGGGGGAAATCAGCCCCAGCATTTT | CASRPGQGGNQPQHF
TRBJ2-1 | many | TRBV20-1 | . | TGCAGTGCTCCTGGATCCTACAATGAGCAGTTCTTC | CSAPGSYNEQFF
TRBJ2-7 | many | TRBV7-9 | TRBD1 | TGTGCCAGCAGAGCGTTCACCGGGCAGGGGGCTGAGGAGCAGTACTTC | CASRAFTGQGAEEQYF
TRBJ2-4 | . | TRBV20-1 | . | TGCAGTGCTAGATCGAGCGCGGCCAAAAACATTCAGTACTTC | CSARSSAAKNIQYF
TRBJ1-2 | many | TRBV18 | . | TGTGCCAGCTCACCTAGGGCAGGTCGGGATGGCTACACCTTC | CASSPRAGRDGYTF
TRBJ2-1 | many | TRBV5-1 | TRBD2 | TGCGCCAGCAGCTTGGTAGTAGCGGGAGTGGGTAATGAGCAGTTCTTC | CASSLVVAGVGNEQFF
TRBJ2-7 | . | TRBV12-3/TRBV12-4 | TRBD1 | TGTGCCAGCAGTCACCCTTGGACAGGGGTCTACGAGCAGTACTTC | CASSHPWTGVYEQYF